Listed below are T cell receptor beta chains from one sample, sequenced in a study of CD8 T cells in Susac syndrome. TCRdb processed the immunoSEQ multiplex PCR reads anew with MiXCR; each CDR3 protein has one entry. Among around 190,000 distinct CDR3 sequences listed, approximately 94% were seen once. The specimen sequenced was CD4+ T cells from PBMCs. These receptors originate from a human donor with Susac syndrome. Each CDR3 is given with its conserved first and last residue. Fields, in order: CDR3 protein, J gene, V gene.

CSATTTAGTDTQYF	TRBJ2-3	TRBV29-1
CASSQSGDRAPNTEAFF	TRBJ1-1	TRBV23-1
CASSYSRQTQYF	TRBJ2-5	TRBV6-6
CASSFLAGGQFYEQYF	TRBJ2-7	TRBV12-3/TRBV12-4
CSVVPLGRNQPQHF	TRBJ1-5	TRBV29-1
CASRSQGADSPLHF	TRBJ1-6	TRBV5-4
CATSSQGQSTYEQYF	TRBJ2-7	TRBV15
CSAGGEGKGETQYF	TRBJ2-5	TRBV20-1
CASSWAAEGEQYF	TRBJ2-7	TRBV5-1
CASIPWRGGLVDTQYF	TRBJ2-3	TRBV19
CASSYSYNEQFF	TRBJ2-1	TRBV12-3/TRBV12-4
CSASYSGGAHEQYF	TRBJ2-7	TRBV20-1
CASSFRTQETQYF	TRBJ2-5	TRBV5-1
CSASAVGTGDSEQYF	TRBJ2-7	TRBV29-1
CASSLFQGPEAFF	TRBJ1-1	TRBV5-4